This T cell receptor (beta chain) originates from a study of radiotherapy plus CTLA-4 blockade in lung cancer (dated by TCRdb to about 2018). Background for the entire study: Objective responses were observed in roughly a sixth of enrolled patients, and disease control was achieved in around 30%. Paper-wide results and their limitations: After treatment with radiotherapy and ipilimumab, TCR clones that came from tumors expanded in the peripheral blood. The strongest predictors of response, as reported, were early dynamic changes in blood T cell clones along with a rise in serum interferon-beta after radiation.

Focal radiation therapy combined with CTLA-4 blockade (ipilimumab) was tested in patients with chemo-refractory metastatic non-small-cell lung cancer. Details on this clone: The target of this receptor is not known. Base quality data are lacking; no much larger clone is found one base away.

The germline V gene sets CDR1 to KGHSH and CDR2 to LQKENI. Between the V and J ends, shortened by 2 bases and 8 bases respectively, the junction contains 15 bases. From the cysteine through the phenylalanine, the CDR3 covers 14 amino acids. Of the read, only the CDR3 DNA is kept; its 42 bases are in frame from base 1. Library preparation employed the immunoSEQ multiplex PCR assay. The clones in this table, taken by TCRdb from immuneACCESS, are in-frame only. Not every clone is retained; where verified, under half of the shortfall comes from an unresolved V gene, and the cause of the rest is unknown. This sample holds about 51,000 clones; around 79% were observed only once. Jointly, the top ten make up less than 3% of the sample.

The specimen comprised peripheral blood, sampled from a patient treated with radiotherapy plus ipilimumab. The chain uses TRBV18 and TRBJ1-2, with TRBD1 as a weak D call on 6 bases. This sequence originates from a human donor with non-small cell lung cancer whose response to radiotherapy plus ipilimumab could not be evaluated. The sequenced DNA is TGTGCCAGCTCACCATCTGCTGGGGGCTGGGGCTACACCTTC. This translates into CASSPSAGGWGYTF. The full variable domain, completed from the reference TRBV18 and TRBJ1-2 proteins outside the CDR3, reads NAGVMQNPRHLVRRRGQEARLRCSPMKGHSHVYWYRQLPEEGLKFMVYLQKENIIDESGMPKERFSAEFPKEGPSILRIQQVVRGDSAAYFCASSPSAGGWGYTFGSGTRLTVV.